This T cell receptor beta chain was found in a study of neurological immune-mediated disorders. Broader study findings: TCR-beta repertoires seemed private in all groups, with no expanded CDR3 amino acid sequences shared.

This clonotype was counted at least ten times. The antigen remains undetermined. V was cut by 3 bases and J by 4 bases, with 7 bases left in between. CDR1 and CDR2 (germline): MDHEN, SYDVKM. The CDR3 length is 12 residues. The unsorted libraries were prepared from 2 million PBMCs (stored at -80 C). Template-switch 5'RACE cDNA synthesis added a 10-nucleotide unique molecular identifier. Every sequencing run generated over 170 million TCR-beta sequences from 15-18 subjects. Using its own MiXCR run on the 5' RACE reads, TCRdb lists one record per CDR3 protein. The sample comprises about 27,000 distinct CDR3 sequences, around a fifth of which are singletons, and 16% rests with the top ten.

The TCR comes from a woman aged 60-75 years in good health. This chain links TRBV28 with TRBJ2-7; D ambiguous. The source material was PBMCs. The CDR3 loop reads CASSFIGYEQYF. In DNA, the CDR3 is TGTGCCAGCAGTTTCATAGGGTACGAGCAGTACTTC.